This T cell receptor beta chain was sequenced for a study of PD-1 blockade in classical Hodgkin lymphoma. Stated time point: cycle 4 day 1 (C4D1), after less than 7 weeks of nivolumab. Each and every patient relapsed after autologous stem cell transplantation, and patients got differing brentuximab vedotin exposure. V was pared by 0 bases and J by 5 bases, with 10 bases of the junction left unmatched. The CDR3 totals 16 residues. Germline CDR1 is SQVTM and CDR2 is ANQGSEA. Profiling relied on immunoSEQ multiplex PCR, and the TCRdb table lists in-frame clones only, not all of them. The sample shows 7,000 to 8,500 clones, 82% of them seen only once.

This TCR derives from a human donor with classical Hodgkin lymphoma. The sample was peripheral blood mononuclear cells (PBMCs), taken before the fourth cycle of nivolumab. The rearrangement uses TRBV29-1 and TRBJ1-2; TRBD1 aligns across 9 bases. The CDR3 DNA follows: TGCAGCGTTGAAGAACGTGGGACAGGGAGACGGTATGGCTACACCTTC. It specifies CSVEERGTGRRYGYTF.